This T cell receptor (beta chain) was retrieved from a study of pediatric ulcerative colitis (dated by TCRdb to 2018 to 2020). The study in broad terms: Pancolitis was present in six to eight ulcerative colitis patients and left-sided colitis in two, and histology consistent with ulcerative colitis was found in all of these patients. From 8 to 10 newly diagnosed, treatment-naive pediatric ulcerative colitis patients and a few non-IBD control children, paired blood and rectal samples were collected. Using the Pediatric Ulcerative Colitis Activity Index, a couple of patients were classed as having mild disease, four as having moderate disease and three as having acute severe colitis. Results and caveats for the whole study, not just this receptor: Because repertoires came from total lymphocyte DNA, patterns in rare subsets such as regulatory T cells may not be reflected. Blood-derived T cells may have been included in rectal pinch biopsies, especially in patients with overt colitis. For technical reasons, substantially fewer templates were yielded by the blood samples of a couple of patients, and these blood samples were excluded from blood-rectal overlap analysis. Only a handful of individuals were included in the healthy control group, which was small. Clonal overlap between a subject's own blood and rectum was significantly greater in ulcerative colitis patients than in controls, which suggests more T cell trafficking to inflamed tissue. Controls, mild-moderate and acute severe colitis patients were separated by rectal repertoire features, and reduced rectal diversity due to clonal expansions was observed in acute severe colitis. A couple of rectal CDR3 clonotypes were detected in all ulcerative colitis patients and were not detected in any of the controls.

During colonoscopy, one to two pinch biopsies were obtained from the rectum for research. Before the diagnostic colonoscopy, none of the ulcerative colitis patients had been given any immunosuppressive medication. Before DNA isolation, rectal biopsies were subjected to proteinase K digestion. The Wizard kit (Promega) was used to extract genomic DNA from the blood and intestinal samples. Spanning cysteine to phenylalanine, the CDR3 consists of 20 amino acids. Just the 60-base CDR3 DNA is kept, in frame starting at base 1. Sequences SGHVS (CDR1) and FNYEAQ (CDR2) are obtained from the germline V gene. The junction carries 26 bases between V and J, which are trimmed by 1 base and 4 bases respectively. Comments on this clone: No antigen is known for it. There are no base qualities to consult, and no much larger clone falls within one base.

Through the immunoSEQ TRB Survey service, multiplex V and J primers were used to amplify rearranged CDR3 beta regions from genomic DNA. Survey-level sequencing depth of up to 500,000 reads per sample was used to keep depth equal across samples. Libraries were purified and pooled, and sequencing was performed on Illumina technology. Concerning the study's data processing: Productive clonality, sample overlap, pairwise scatters, CDR3 beta length, V/D/J gene usage and productiveness were all assessed with the immunoSEQ online tools. Calculated diversity was defined as the number of unique rearrangements divided by total templates, multiplied by 100, and Shannon and Simpson indices were computed as well. Z-score normalized data were analyzed by principal component analysis with the R prcomp function and the ggbiplot package. Morisita's index was used to measure clonal overlap between blood and rectum within each subject. TCRdb carries this immuneACCESS record with in-frame sequences only. Its versions omit some clonotypes, under half of them owing to an unresolved V gene in the studies checked, with the rest unexplained. The V and J calls and clone size come from that table; D and trimming were worked out from the DNA. The sample table records around 22,000 clones; around 69% of these occur just once. About 14% of the sample is in the top ten clones.

The rearrangement joined TRBV7-6 to TRBJ2-1, with the D gene uncertain. The source material was gut tissue. The clonotype was recovered from a boy under 18 with severe ulcerative colitis. The CDR3 loop reads CASSLEVGSDPSLYYNEQFF. The nucleotide sequence is given as TGTGCCAGCAGCTTAGAGGTGGGGTCTGACCCCTCACTGTATTACAATGAGCAGTTCTTC. Beyond the CDR3, the reference TRBV7-6 and TRBJ2-1 genes provide the residues; the full variable domain reads: GAGVSQSPRYKVTKRGQDVALRCDPISGHVSLYWYRQALGQGPEFLTYFNYEAQQDKSGLPNDRFSAERPEGSISTLTIQRTEQRDSAMYRCASSLEVGSDPSLYYNEQFFGPGTRLTVL.